Presented here are 30 T cell receptor beta chains from one specimen sequenced in a study of shared clonotypes between healthy human individuals. The data were produced by immunoSEQ multiplex PCR, yet TCRdb's version contains in-frame clones alone and is incomplete. The sample includes approximately 980,000 clones, approximately 80% seen only once; the top ten take around 1.4%. The specimen sequenced was memory CD4+ T cells sorted from blood. As to subset: CD45RA-negative fraction. The receptors originated from a man between 18 and 35 years old in good health.

In the case of this clone: This may be a read error: a much more frequent sequence differs by one nucleotide. Other DNA sequences from this sample encode an identical CDR3 as well. V is TRBV5-1 and J is TRBJ2-7, with D possibly being TRBD1 (5 bases). In germline, CDR1 is SGHRS, CDR2 YFSETQ. V lost 0 bases and J lost 6, with 7 bases in between. CDR3 length equals 12 residues. The CDR3 nucleotides read TGCGCCAGCAGCTTGGGGCAGGGCGAGCAGTACTTC. Amino acid sequence: CASSLGQGEQYF. The entire variable domain, with the rest obtained from reference TRBV5-1 and TRBJ2-7, is as follows: KAGVTQTPRYLIKTRGQQVTLSCSPISGHRSVSWYQQTPGQGLQFLFEYFSETQRNKGNFPGRFSGRQFSNSRSEMNVSTLELGDSALYLCASSLGQGEQYFGPGTRLTVT.

This chain connects TRBV2 to TRBJ2-7; TRBD1 aligns across 12 bases. This CDR3 is 15 amino acids long. Per germline, CDR1 SNHLY and CDR2 FYNNEI. After removal of 7 bases from V and 7 bases from J, the junction contained 11 bases not matched to a gene. In DNA form, the CDR3 reads TGTGCCAGCACCATCCCAGGGACAGGGGGCCGGGAGCAGTACTTC. Residues: CASTIPGTGGREQYF. The full variable domain, its missing parts supplied by reference TRBV2 and TRBJ2-7, is EPEVTQTPSHQVTQMGQEVILRCVPISNHLYFYWYRQILGQKVEFLVSFYNNEISEKSEIFDDQFSVERPDGSNFTLKIRSTKLEDSAMYFCASTIPGTGGREQYFGPGTRLTVT.

The chain couples TRBV2 to TRBJ1-4; 10 positions agree with TRBD1. The CDR3 is made up of 14 amino acids. The V gene's germline CDR1 is SNHLY and CDR2 FYNNEI. Trimming took 5 bases from V and 8 from J; bases not matched to a gene: 5. CDR3 region: CASSWTGGREKLFF. The CDR3 nucleotides read TGTGCCAGCAGTTGGACAGGGGGGCGCGAAAAACTGTTTTTT.

This clone came up many times. The chain links TRBV19 to TRBJ1-2; no firm D call. This CDR3 is built from 17 residues. V was cut by 8 bases and J by 6 bases, with 28 bases left in between. Germline-derived CDR1 and CDR2 are LNHDA and SQIVND (reference sequence). For the CDR3, the DNA is TGTGCCAGTCTCCCCACGGCCGGGGAGGCTTTCCGGGATGGCTACACCTTC. It translates to CASLPTAGEAFRDGYTF.

The chain employs TRBV10-3 and TRBJ2-3; 7 bases align to TRBD2. The V segment lost 2 bases and the J segment 0 bases; nucleotides outside the gene matches: 2. CDR1 and CDR2 (germline): ENHRY, SYGVKD. The CDR3 contains 15 residues. The CDR3 nucleotides are TGTGCCATCAGTGAGGCGGGGGTGAGCACAGATACGCAGTATTTT. This encodes CAISEAGVSTDTQYF.

The rearrangement uses TRBV27 and TRBJ2-7, with TRBD2 matching over 8 bases. The ends lost 0 bases at V and 6 bases at J; junction bases unmatched: 7. This CDR3 is built from 15 residues. The germline V gene has CDR1 MNHEY and CDR2 SMNVEV (reference sequence). CDR3 sequence: CASSLSLGTRAEQYF. As DNA, the CDR3 is TGTGCCAGCAGTTTATCCCTCGGGACTAGGGCCGAGCAGTACTTC.

This clone was seen many times. The sample carries other DNA sequences with the same CDR3. The chain employs TRBV7-9 and TRBJ2-7; 10 positions match TRBD2. The CDR3 is made up of 15 amino acids. The J segment lost 7 bases and the V segment lost 1 base, leaving 7 bases of the junction unmatched. Germline V gene sequence: CDR1 SEHNR, CDR2 FQNEAQ (reference sequence). The CDR3 nucleotides are TGTGCCAGCAGCTTAGGGCTAGCGGGGGTAGGAGAGCAGTACTTC. Translating gives CASSLGLAGVGEQYF.

The chain recombines TRBV27 with TRBJ1-2, with unresolved D. V dropped 3 bases and J dropped 0 bases, with 14 bases sitting between them. The CDR3 has 16 amino acids. Germline V gives CDR1 MNHEY, CDR2 SMNVEV (reference sequence). CDR3 sequence: CASSFRVAITNYGYTF. CDR3 sequence (DNA): TGTGCCAGCAGTTTTCGTGTAGCAATAACTAACTATGGCTACACCTTC.

The J gene is TRBJ2-7, the V gene TRBV18; 9 bases line up with TRBD1. Trimming at V came to 3 bases and at J to 5 bases, leaving 8 bases not matched to a gene. The V gene's germline CDR1 is KGHSH and CDR2 LQKENI. The CDR3 covers 15 residues. The CDR3 loop is CASSPRTGDGNEQYF. CDR3 coding DNA: TGTGCCAGCTCACCGAGGACAGGGGACGGCAACGAGCAGTACTTC.

The chain employs TRBV9 and TRBJ2-7; no clear D gene. CDR1 and CDR2 (germline): SGDLS, YYNGEE. Trimming left V 0 bases short and J 0 bases short, with 7 bases between. The CDR3 loop spans 14 amino acids. CDR3 sequence: CASSVGVNSYEQYF. DNA for the CDR3: TGTGCCAGCAGCGTAGGTGTCAACTCCTACGAGCAGTACTTC.

The rearrangement uses TRBV11-2 and TRBJ2-1; TRBD2 agrees at 12 bases. This CDR3 has 17 residues. Germline V gene lookup returns CDR1 SGHAT and CDR2 FQNNGV. Losses at the gene ends were 5 bases for V and 0 bases for J; bases not matched to a gene: 5. In nucleotides, the CDR3 is TGTGCCAGCAGCACCCAGACTAGCGGGGGCTCCTACAATGAGCAGTTCTTC. Translating it yields CASSTQTSGGSYNEQFF. Combining the CDR3 with reference TRBV11-2 and TRBJ2-1 gives the whole variable domain EAGVAQSPRYKIIEKRQSVAFWCNPISGHATLYWYQQILGQGPKLLIQFQNNGVVDDSQLPKDRFSAERLKGVDSTLKIQPAKLEDSAVYLCASSTQTSGGSYNEQFFGPGTRLTVL.

The gene calls are TRBV30 and TRBJ1-1; tentative D call: TRBD1 (5 bases). Germline CDR1 and CDR2: GTSNPN and SVGIG (reference sequence). The CDR3 extends over 12 amino acids. V lost 5 bases and J 6 bases, leaving 13 bases between the germline ends. The CDR3 protein is CAWVARDAEAFF. CDR3 nucleotide sequence: TGTGCCTGGGTGGCCCGGGACGCTGAAGCTTTCTTT.

This clone has only one observation. The chain is built from TRBV28 and TRBJ2-1, with D unresolved. This CDR3 has 11 residues. Germline V CDR1 and CDR2: MDHEN, SYDVKM. V was trimmed by 6 bases and J by 3 bases, leaving 3 bases between them. The CDR3: CASRVYNEQFF. CDR3 DNA: TGTGCCAGCAGGGTCTACAATGAGCAGTTCTTC.

There are a few counts of this clone. In DNA, the CDR3 is TGTGCCAGCAGCTTGTGGGGGCGGCTGAACACAGATACGCAGTATTTT. Its protein is CASSLWGRLNTDTQYF. The V and J genes are TRBV5-6 and TRBJ2-3; D is possibly TRBD1 (6 bases). Per the germline V gene, CDR1 is SGHDT and CDR2 is YYEEEE. This CDR3 is built from 16 residues. V was trimmed by 1 base and J by 2 bases, leaving 14 bases between them.

The chain uses TRBV5-4 and TRBJ1-1, with D tentatively TRBD1 (6 bases). The germline V and J ends were trimmed by 4 bases and 4 bases, with 17 bases remaining between them. The germline CDR1 and CDR2 sequences are SGHNT and YYREEE (reference sequence). The CDR3 loop spans 15 amino acids. The CDR3 spells CASSPNGRGGTEAFF. CDR3 bases: TGTGCCAGCAGCCCCAACGGCAGGGGAGGCACTGAAGCTTTCTTT.

J is TRBJ2-7 and V is TRBV28, with 7 positions matching TRBD1. The J segment lost 2 bases and the V segment lost 8 bases, leaving 9 bases of the junction unmatched. This CDR3 has 14 residues. CDR1 and CDR2 from the germline V gene are MDHEN and SYDVKM. The CDR3 reads CASQFGTVAYEQYF. The CDR3 DNA is TGTGCCAGCCAATTCGGGACAGTGGCCTACGAGCAGTACTTC.

This clone was seen a few times. CDR3 region: CASSKGLAGSWSYEQYF. In DNA, the CDR3 is TGTGCCAGCAGTAAAGGACTAGCGGGGAGTTGGTCCTACGAGCAGTACTTC. The chain has TRBV6-1 and TRBJ2-7; 12 nucleotides match TRBD2. The CDR3 totals 17 residues. J lost 1 base, V lost 5 bases, and 9 bases had no gene match. CDR1 and CDR2 (germline): MNHNS, SASEGT.

DNA for the CDR3: TGCGCCAGCAGCCAGGACCTAGGACAGGGGGGTGATCAGCCCCAGCATTTT. The encoded protein is CASSQDLGQGGDQPQHF. The V call is TRBV4-1, the J call TRBJ1-5; 10 nucleotides match TRBD1. This CDR3 spans 17 amino acids. CDR1 and CDR2 from the germline V gene are MGHRA and YSYEKL. With 3 bases clipped from V and 5 bases from J, the junction kept 10 bases outside the gene matches.

The gene calls are TRBV7-2 and TRBJ2-5; D may correspond to TRBD1 or TRBD2 (5 bases each). Germline V gene data show CDR1 as SGHTA and CDR2 as FQGNSA. V gave up 5 bases and J gave up 4 bases, with 14 bases separating them. The CDR3 loop spans 14 amino acids. Here the CDR3 reads CASSRSGTTETQYF. The DNA for the CDR3 is TGTGCCAGCAGCCGTTCAGGGACGACAGAGACCCAGTACTTC.

The chain uses TRBV30 and TRBJ2-3; 11 nucleotides line up with TRBD2. The CDR3 length is 15 residues. The J segment lost 4 bases and the V segment lost 3 bases, leaving 6 bases of the junction unmatched. Germline V gene sequence: CDR1 GTSNPN, CDR2 SVGIG (reference sequence). In nucleotides, the CDR3 is TGTGCCTGGAGAGCCTCTAGCGGGGGGCCAGATACGCAGTATTTT. This encodes CAWRASSGGPDTQYF. The full variable domain, in which reference TRBV30 and TRBJ2-3 provide the parts outside the CDR3, is SQTIHQWPATLVQPVGSPLSLECTVEGTSNPNLYWYRQAAGRGLQLLFYSVGIGQISSEVPQNLSASRPQDRQFILSSKKLLLSDSGFYLCAWRASSGGPDTQYFGPGTRLTVL.

The chain links TRBV6-6 to TRBJ1-2; the match to TRBD1 covers 7 bases. V was pared by 8 bases and J by 8 bases, with 14 bases of the junction left unmatched. This CDR3 comprises 14 residues. CDR1 is MNHNY and CDR2 is SVGAGI in the germline V gene (reference sequence). The CDR3 spells CASEAGGILEGYTF. Here the CDR3 DNA reads TGTGCCAGCGAGGCAGGGGGTATATTGGAGGGCTACACCTTC.

The V and J genes are TRBV30 and TRBJ2-5; 8 bases fit TRBD1. Germline CDR1 GTSNPN, CDR2 SVGIG (reference sequence). The ends lost 7 bases at V and 7 bases at J; junction bases unmatched: 5. The CDR3 contains 11 residues. CDR3 amino acids: CASWTGLTQYF. The CDR3 DNA follows: TGTGCCTCATGGACAGGGCTGACCCAGTACTTC.

The rearrangement joins TRBV6-1 to TRBJ2-4; no firm D call. This CDR3 has 19 residues. V lost 2 bases and J 0 bases, leaving 20 bases between the germline ends. CDR1 and CDR2 (germline): MNHNS, SASEGT. The CDR3 protein is CASSELAAGSFLAKNIQYF. The CDR3 DNA sequence: TGTGCCAGCAGTGAATTGGCCGCCGGGTCTTTCCTAGCCAAAAACATTCAGTACTTC.

V and J are TRBV4-1 and TRBJ1-1; TRBD1 aligns across 9 bases. The CDR3 extends over 15 amino acids. CDR1 is MGHRA, CDR2 YSYEKL, per germline. V shed 3 bases, J shed 2 bases, and the junction held 4 bases outside the gene matches. Here the CDR3 DNA reads TGCGCCAGCAGCCATCCGGGACAGGGTAACACTGAAGCTTTCTTT. It codes for CASSHPGQGNTEAFF.

The genes are TRBV6-1 and TRBJ1-1; D unresolved. The V and J ends lost 5 bases and 3 bases respectively, with 10 bases between them. Germline V lookup: CDR1 MNHNS, CDR2 SASEGT. The CDR3 extends over 13 amino acids. CDR3 region: CASSRLRDTEAFF. In DNA, the CDR3 is TGTGCCAGCAGTCGGCTCCGGGACACTGAAGCTTTCTTT.

V and J are TRBV11-2 and TRBJ2-5, with 9 positions matching TRBD1. V trimming: 5 bases; J trimming: 5 bases; junction bases outside the gene matches: 9. Germline lookup yields CDR1 SGHAT and CDR2 FQNNGV. The CDR3 covers 15 residues. The CDR3 reads CASSRQRDRDETQYF. The CDR3 nucleotides are TGTGCCAGCAGCCGTCAGCGGGACAGGGATGAGACCCAGTACTTC.

The J gene is TRBJ2-5, the V gene TRBV7-2; D ambiguous. CDR3 length: 13 residues. With 1 base removed from V and 2 bases from J, the gap between germline ends came to 5 bases. Germline assignment: CDR1 SGHTA and CDR2 FQGNSA. CDR3 nucleotides: TGTGCCAGCAGCTTAGTCTATCAAGAGACCCAGTACTTC. Translated: CASSLVYQETQYF. Variable domain in full (rest from reference TRBV7-2 and TRBJ2-5): GAGVSQSPSNKVTEKGKDVELRCDPISGHTALYWYRQSLGQGLEFLIYFQGNSAPDKSGLPSDRFSAERTGGSVSTLTIQRTQQEDSAVYLCASSLVYQETQYFGPGTRLLVL.

Worth noting for this clone: Other DNA sequences of this sample code for an identical CDR3. The V gene is TRBV7-2, the J gene TRBJ2-3; 8 bases map to TRBD2. The CDR3 has 15 amino acids. Germline V gene lookup returns CDR1 SGHTA and CDR2 FQGNSA. The V segment lost 3 bases and the J segment 2 bases; nucleotides outside the gene matches: 4. The CDR3 sequence: CASSFSGTDTDTQYF. CDR3 nucleotides: TGTGCCAGCAGCTTTAGCGGGACGGACACAGATACGCAGTATTTT.

This clone was observed once. The gene calls are TRBV7-2 and TRBJ2-3; D might be TRBD2 (5 bases). Trimming took off 1 base at V and 4 bases at J, with 12 bases between the two ends. The V gene's germline CDR1 is SGHTA and CDR2 FQGNSA. This CDR3 spans 15 amino acids. CDR3 loop: CASSLELGFPDTQYF. The DNA for the CDR3 is TGTGCCAGCAGCTTAGAACTAGGTTTCCCAGATACGCAGTATTTT.

V gene TRBV9 combines with J gene TRBJ2-5; the D gene is possibly TRBD1 (5 bases). Trimming removed 0 bases from V and 0 bases from J, with 9 bases in between. CDR1 is SGDLS, CDR2 YYNGEE, per germline. The CDR3 sequence is 15 residues long. This chain's CDR3 is CASSVDPGNQETQYF. In nucleotides, the CDR3 is TGTGCCAGCAGCGTAGATCCAGGGAACCAAGAGACCCAGTACTTC.